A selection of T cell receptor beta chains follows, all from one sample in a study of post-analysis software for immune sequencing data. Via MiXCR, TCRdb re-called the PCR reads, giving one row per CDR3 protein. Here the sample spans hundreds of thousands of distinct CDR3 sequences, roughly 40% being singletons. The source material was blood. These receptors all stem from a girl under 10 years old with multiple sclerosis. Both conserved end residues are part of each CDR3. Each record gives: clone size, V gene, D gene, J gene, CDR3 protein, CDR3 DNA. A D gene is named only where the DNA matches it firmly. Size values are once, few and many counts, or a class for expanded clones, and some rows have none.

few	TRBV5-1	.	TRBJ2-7	CASSLTVPSYEQYF	TGCGCCAGCAGCTTGACAGTCCCCTCCTACGAGCAGTACTTC
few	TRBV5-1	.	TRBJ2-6	CASTQSSGANVLTF	TGCGCCAGCACGCAGAGCTCTGGGGCCAACGTCCTGACTTTC
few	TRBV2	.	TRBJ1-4	CASSKIQGPNEKLFF	TGTGCCAGCAGTAAAATCCAGGGGCCTAATGAAAAACTGTTTTTT
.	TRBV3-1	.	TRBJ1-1	CASSPAPRRNTEAFF	TGTGCCAGCAGCCCCGCGCCCCGAAGGAACACTGAAGCTTTCTTT
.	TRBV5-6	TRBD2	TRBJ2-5	CASSSAGVQETQYF	TGTGCCAGCAGCTCAGCGGGAGTCCAAGAGACCCAGTACTTC
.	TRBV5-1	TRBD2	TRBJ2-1	CASSLEPVGTSGGHSNEQFF	TGCGCCAGCAGCTTGGAGCCTGTGGGGACCAGCGGGGGCCACTCCAATGAGCAGTTCTTC
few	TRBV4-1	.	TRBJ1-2	CASSFRRDGLGYTF	TGCGCCAGCAGCTTCCGCCGGGACGGCCTAGGCTACACCTTC
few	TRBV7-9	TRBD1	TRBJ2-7	CASSTGVPPYEQYF	TGTGCCAGCAGTACAGGGGTCCCACCCTACGAGCAGTACTTC
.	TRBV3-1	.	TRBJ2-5	CASSPGVEVAEETQYF	TGTGCCAGCAGCCCGGGCGTAGAGGTAGCAGAAGAGACCCAGTACTTC
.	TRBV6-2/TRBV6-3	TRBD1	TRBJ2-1	CASSSESRPGQGGYNEQFF	TGTGCCAGCAGTTCAGAATCCCGGCCGGGACAGGGTGGCTACAATGAGCAGTTCTTC
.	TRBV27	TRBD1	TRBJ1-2	CASSPWTGKWFGYTF	TGTGCCAGCAGTCCATGGACAGGAAAATGGTTCGGTTACACCTTC
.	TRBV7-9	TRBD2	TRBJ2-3	CASSSPGLAGVDTQYF	TGTGCCAGCAGCTCTCCGGGACTAGCGGGAGTAGATACGCAGTATTTT
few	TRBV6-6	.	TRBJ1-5	CASNIDSTGNQPQHF	TGTGCCAGCAATATCGACAGTACTGGCAATCAGCCCCAGCATTTT
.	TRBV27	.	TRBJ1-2	CATNDRVSGGYTF	TGTGCCACCAACGACAGAGTGTCCGGTGGCTACACCTTC
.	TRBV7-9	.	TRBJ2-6	CASSFDPLGGSGANVLTF	TGTGCCAGCAGCTTTGACCCATTAGGGGGCTCTGGGGCCAACGTCCTGACTTTC
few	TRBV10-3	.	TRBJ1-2	CAISEHYGYTF	TGTGCCATCAGTGAGCACTATGGCTACACCTTC
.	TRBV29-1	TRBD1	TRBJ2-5	CSGCPDRVLETQYF	TGCAGCGGCTGCCCGGACAGGGTGTTGGAGACCCAGTACTTC
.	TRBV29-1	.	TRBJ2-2	CSVDPANTGELFF	TGCAGCGTCGACCCGGCGAACACCGGGGAGCTGTTTTTT
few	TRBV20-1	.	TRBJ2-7	CSAPRGSAISYEQYF	TGCAGCGCCCCACGGGGAAGTGCTATCTCCTACGAGCAGTACTTC
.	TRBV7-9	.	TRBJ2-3	CASSLQLVNTDTQYF	TGTGCCAGCAGCCTCCAACTAGTGAACACAGATACGCAGTATTTT
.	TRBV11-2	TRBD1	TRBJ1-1	CASSLTGGYTEAFF	TGTGCCAGCAGCTTGACAGGGGGCTATACTGAAGCTTTCTTT